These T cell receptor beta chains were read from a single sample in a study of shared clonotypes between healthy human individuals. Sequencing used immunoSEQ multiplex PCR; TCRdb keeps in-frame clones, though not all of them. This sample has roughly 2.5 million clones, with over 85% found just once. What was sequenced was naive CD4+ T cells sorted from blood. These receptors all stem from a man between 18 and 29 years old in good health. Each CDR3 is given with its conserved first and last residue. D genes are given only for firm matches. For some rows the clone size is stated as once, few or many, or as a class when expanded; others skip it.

CDR3 protein: CAISGQGALPVSGYTF
CDR3 DNA: TGTGCCATCAGTGGCCAAGGGGCACTCCCGGTGAGTGGCTACACCTTC
CDR3 length: 16
V gene: TRBV10-3
J gene: TRBJ1-2
clone size: NA
D gene: NA

CDR3 protein: CAISGLNTEAFF
CDR3 DNA: TGTGCCATCAGCGGGTTGAACACTGAAGCTTTCTTT
CDR3 length: 12
V gene: TRBV10-3
J gene: TRBJ1-1
clone size: few
D gene: NA

CDR3 protein: CASSEDWTGGYEQYF
CDR3 DNA: TGTGCCAGCAGTGAAGATTGGACAGGGGGCTACGAGCAGTACTTC
CDR3 length: 15
V gene: TRBV6-1
J gene: TRBJ2-7
clone size: NA
D gene: TRBD1

CDR3 protein: CASSGGLAGFTDTQYF
CDR3 DNA: TGTGCCAGCAGTGGGGGACTAGCGGGCTTCACAGATACGCAGTATTTT
CDR3 length: 16
V gene: TRBV2
J gene: TRBJ2-3
clone size: NA
D gene: TRBD2

CDR3 protein: CASSPPGQGGEKLFF
CDR3 DNA: TGCGCCAGCAGCCCTCCGGGACAGGGAGGTGAAAAACTGTTTTTT
CDR3 length: 15
V gene: TRBV5-1
J gene: TRBJ1-4
clone size: NA
D gene: TRBD1

CDR3 protein: CASSRDRGETQYF
CDR3 DNA: TGTGCCAGCAGCCGAGACAGGGGAGAGACCCAGTACTTC
CDR3 length: 13
V gene: TRBV6-5
J gene: TRBJ2-5
clone size: NA
D gene: TRBD1

CDR3 protein: CASSLQASGADTQYF
CDR3 DNA: TGCGCCAGCAGCTTGCAGGCTAGCGGGGCAGATACGCAGTATTTT
CDR3 length: 15
V gene: TRBV5-1
J gene: TRBJ2-3
clone size: NA
D gene: TRBD2

CDR3 protein: CASSPGQGPNQPQHF
CDR3 DNA: TGTGCCAGCAGCCCCGGACAGGGGCCTAATCAGCCCCAGCATTTT
CDR3 length: 15
V gene: TRBV7-9
J gene: TRBJ1-5
clone size: NA
D gene: TRBD1

CDR3 protein: CASSLDDRRTNTEAFF
CDR3 DNA: TGCGCCAGCAGCTTGGATGACAGAAGAACGAACACTGAAGCTTTCTTT
CDR3 length: 16
V gene: TRBV5-1
J gene: TRBJ1-1
clone size: NA
D gene: NA

CDR3 protein: CASRQQGAQDSPLHF
CDR3 DNA: TGTGCCAGTAGGCAACAGGGGGCCCAAGATTCACCCCTCCACTTT
CDR3 length: 15
V gene: TRBV19
J gene: TRBJ1-6
clone size: NA
D gene: TRBD1

CDR3 protein: CASSPRQGTGNTIYF
CDR3 DNA: TGTGCCAGCAGCCCCCGACAGGGGACAGGAAACACCATATATTTT
CDR3 length: 15
V gene: TRBV7-6
J gene: TRBJ1-3
clone size: NA
D gene: TRBD1

CDR3 protein: CASSKSRDQGSDTQYF
CDR3 DNA: TGTGCCAGCAGTAAAAGCCGGGACCAGGGATCAGATACGCAGTATTTT
CDR3 length: 16
V gene: TRBV27
J gene: TRBJ2-3
clone size: NA
D gene: NA

CDR3 protein: CASSFTGSSYEQYF
CDR3 DNA: TGTGCCAGCAGCTTCACAGGGTCGTCCTACGAGCAGTACTTC
CDR3 length: 14
V gene: TRBV5-4
J gene: TRBJ2-7
clone size: few
D gene: NA

CDR3 protein: CASVGQGAGNEKLFF
CDR3 DNA: TGTGCCAGCGTGGGACAGGGGGCGGGTAATGAAAAACTGTTTTTT
CDR3 length: 15
V gene: TRBV2
J gene: TRBJ1-4
clone size: once
D gene: TRBD1

CDR3 protein: CASSLGQGGDTQYF
CDR3 DNA: TGCGCCAGCAGCTTAGGGCAGGGCGGGGATACGCAGTATTTT
CDR3 length: 14
V gene: TRBV5-1
J gene: TRBJ2-3
clone size: once
D gene: NA

CDR3 protein: CASSLTAGGLEYF
CDR3 DNA: TGTGCCAGCAGCTTAACGGCAGGGGGTTTGGAGTACTTC
CDR3 length: 13
V gene: TRBV7-9
J gene: TRBJ2-7
clone size: NA
D gene: TRBD1

CDR3 protein: CASSPGTTSREKLFF
CDR3 DNA: TGTGCCAGCAGTCCCGGGACAACTTCGCGTGAAAAACTGTTTTTT
CDR3 length: 15
V gene: TRBV28
J gene: TRBJ1-4
clone size: NA
D gene: NA

CDR3 protein: CASSRSISNQPQHF
CDR3 DNA: TGTGCCAGCAGCCGGAGCATTTCCAATCAGCCCCAGCATTTT
CDR3 length: 14
V gene: TRBV7-2
J gene: TRBJ1-5
clone size: few
D gene: NA